Below, one T cell receptor beta chain is given with its context. Antigen specificity is unknown. The entry originates in a study of OX40 agonist ivuxolimab in advanced cancers. Germline loops: CDR1 MGHRA, CDR2 YSYEKL. The CDR3 extends over 17 amino acids. Germline trimming cut 4 bases from V and 3 bases from J; bases unmatched to any gene: 10. Assay used: immunoSEQ multiplex PCR; TCRdb lists only in-frame clones, some missing. The sample yields about 75,000 clones, approximately 90% seen once. Findings of the study overall: Doses of 0.1 to 3.0 mg/kg were accompanied by clonal expansion of CD4+ and CD8+ blood T cells by week 6.

The sequence was collected from an adult with an advanced solid tumor such as melanoma, head and neck, liver or kidney cancer. J is TRBJ2-7 and V is TRBV4-1, with 12 bases that match TRBD2. Sequenced material: CD4+ or CD8+ T cells sorted from blood, taken in a trial of the OX40 agonist ivuxolimab. CDR3 loop: CASSRLGLAGNHYEQYF. The CDR3 DNA sequence: TGCGCCAGCAGCCGTTTAGGACTAGCGGGAAACCACTACGAGCAGTACTTC.